Given below is one T cell receptor beta chain in context. After isolation, RNA underwent reverse transcription to generate cDNA as the sequencing template. This table comes from immunoSEQ multiplex PCR, and its TCRdb copy is limited to in-frame clones, with some not included. The sample has under 70,000 clones, over 95% seen once. The entry originates in a study of CD8+ T cells in alopecia areata. Trimming shortened V by 4 bases and J by 3 bases, and 13 bases separated the two germline ends. The CDR3 spans 14 residues. Germline V gene sequence: CDR1 SGDLS, CDR2 YYNGEE. This rearrangement joins TRBV9 to TRBJ2-5; D might be TRBD1 (6 bases). The source material was CD8+ T cells sorted from blood, sampled at week 0. This TCR was sampled from a human donor with alopecia areata. CDR3 protein: CASSLGQREETQYF. CDR3 DNA: TGTGCCAGCAGCTTAGGACAGAGGGAAGAGACCCAGTACTTC.